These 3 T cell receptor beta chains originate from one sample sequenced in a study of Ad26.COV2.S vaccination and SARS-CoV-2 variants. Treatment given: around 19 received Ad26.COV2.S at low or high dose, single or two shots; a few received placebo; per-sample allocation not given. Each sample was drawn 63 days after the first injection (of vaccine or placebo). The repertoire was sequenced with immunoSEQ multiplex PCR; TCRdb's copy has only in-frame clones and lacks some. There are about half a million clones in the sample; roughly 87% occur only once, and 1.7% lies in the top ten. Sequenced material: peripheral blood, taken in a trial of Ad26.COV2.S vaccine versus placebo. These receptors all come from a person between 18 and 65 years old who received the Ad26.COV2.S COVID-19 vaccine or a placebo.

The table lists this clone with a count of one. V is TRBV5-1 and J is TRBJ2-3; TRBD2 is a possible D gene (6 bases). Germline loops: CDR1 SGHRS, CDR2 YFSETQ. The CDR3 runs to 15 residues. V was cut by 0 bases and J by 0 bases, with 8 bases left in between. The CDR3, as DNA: TGCGCCAGCAGCTTGGGTGGGGGGAGCACAGATACGCAGTATTTT. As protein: CASSLGGGSTDTQYF.

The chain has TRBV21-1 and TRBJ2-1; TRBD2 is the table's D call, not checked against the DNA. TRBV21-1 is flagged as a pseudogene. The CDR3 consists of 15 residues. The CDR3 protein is CASSKGGSVCNEQFF. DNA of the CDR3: TGTGCCAGCAGCAAGGGGGGGAGCGTATGCAATGAGCAGTTCTTC.

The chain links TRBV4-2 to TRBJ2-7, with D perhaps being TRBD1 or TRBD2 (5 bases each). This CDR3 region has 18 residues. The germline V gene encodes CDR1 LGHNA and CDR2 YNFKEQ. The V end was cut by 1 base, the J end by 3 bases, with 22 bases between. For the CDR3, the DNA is TGTGCCAGCAGCCAAGTGTTGTTCGGCCGGGACGTAAGCTACGAGCAGTACTTC. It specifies CASSQVLFGRDVSYEQYF.